Each of the 5 T cell receptor beta chains below was sequenced from the same sample in a study of T cell repertoires in cytomegalovirus infection. Each CDR3 protein gets one entry after TCRdb re-called the reads with MiXCR. The data show 600,000 to 800,000 distinct CDR3 sequences, approximately 24% seen once. The specimen sequenced was CD8+ T cells from PBMCs. Source of these receptors: a human donor in good health (CMV status not recorded). Some clones in this sample may be carry-over from other donors' samples.

This clonotype was observed at least ten times. The gene calls are TRBV11-2 and TRBJ2-5, with 10 positions matching TRBD2. The germline V gene encodes CDR1 SGHAT and CDR2 FQNNGV. The length of the CDR3 is 15 residues. Losses at the gene ends were 1 base for V and 5 bases for J; bases not matched to a gene: 4. Here the CDR3 DNA reads TGTGCCAGCAGCTTAGTTCTAGCGGGGGCCGAGACCCAGTACTTC. It encodes CASSLVLAGAETQYF.

Many counts were recorded for this clonotype. V is TRBV7-8 and J is TRBJ2-5; D may be TRBD1 or TRBD2 (7 bases each). Germline CDR1 SGHVS, CDR2 FQNEAQ. V gave up 8 bases and J gave up 0 bases, with 22 bases separating them. The length of the CDR3 is 17 residues. CDR3 in amino acids: CASEGASGDRYQETQYF. CDR3 nucleotides: TGTGCCAGCGAGGGGGCGAGCGGGGATCGGTACCAAGAGACCCAGTACTTC.

In this sample, this clonotype turned up many times. The rearrangement joins TRBV28 to TRBJ1-1; D gene uncertain. CDR1 MDHEN and CDR2 SYDVKM come from the germline V gene. The V gene lost 2 bases and the J gene lost 3 bases, with 7 bases spanning the gap. The CDR3 contains 13 residues. CDR3 DNA: TGTGCCAGCAGTTTACAGGACCACACTGAAGCTTTCTTT. Translating gives CASSLQDHTEAFF.

This clonotype was detected many times. The chain joins TRBV7-8 to TRBJ1-5, with D unclear. This CDR3 is built from 13 residues. V lost 4 bases to trimming and J lost 6 bases, with 10 bases between them. CDR1 and CDR2 (germline): SGHVS, FQNEAQ. The CDR3 spells CASSSTRSQPQHF. DNA of the CDR3: TGTGCCAGCAGCTCGACTAGAAGTCAGCCCCAGCATTTT.

In its sample, this clonotype was seen a few times. The chain has TRBV7-9 and TRBJ1-6, with D perhaps matching TRBD1 (6 bases). With 4 bases removed from V and 7 bases from J, the gap between germline ends came to 14 bases. CDR3 length: 15 residues. Per germline, CDR1 SEHNR and CDR2 FQNEAQ (reference sequence). For the CDR3, the DNA is TGTGCCAGCAGCTCCCCGGGACACAAGAATTCACCCCTCCACTTT. This sequence encodes CASSSPGHKNSPLHF.